The 17 T cell receptor beta chains below were found in one sample sequenced in a study of cytomegalovirus exposure and HLA in healthy donors. The primer mix had 60 Vbeta and 13 Jbeta primers. The table came from immunoSEQ multiplex PCR; TCRdb's copy has only in-frame clones and leaves some out. Of 200,000 or so clones listed, approximately 87% were seen once; the top ten hold roughly 1.3%. The sequenced material came from PBMCs. The receptors derive from a human donor in good health.

About this clone: A junction boundary mismatches the germline segment, possibly from a read error. The J gene is TRBJ2-7, the V gene TRBV28, with 9 nucleotides matching TRBD2. The length of the CDR3 is 14 residues. CDR1 and CDR2 (germline): MDHEN, SYDVKM. The CDR3 region has the DNA TGTGCCAGCAGTTTTCAGAGTAGCGGGAGCGGTAAGCACTTC. This translates into CASSFQSSGSGKHF.

The chain combines TRBV6-5 with TRBJ1-2; the match to TRBD1 covers 7 bases. The junction had 8 bases not matched to a gene; V was cut back by 6 bases and J by 4 bases. From germline, CDR1 is MNHEY and CDR2 SVGAGI. This CDR3 contains 14 residues. The CDR3 loop reads CASSPTRQGYGYTF. The CDR3 nucleotides are TGTGCCAGCAGCCCCACCCGACAGGGCTATGGCTACACCTTC.

This clone was recorded a few times. J is TRBJ1-1 and V is TRBV6-6; D not resolved. The length of the CDR3 is 11 residues. The ends were cut back, 5 bases at V and 3 bases at J, with 4 bases in the middle. Germline CDR1 and CDR2: MNHNY and SVGAGI (reference sequence). CDR3 region: CASSPYTEAFF. The CDR3 DNA reads TGTGCCAGCAGTCCCTACACTGAAGCTTTCTTT.

CDR3 protein: CARSPKGQSYEQYF. The CDR3 region has the DNA TGTGCCAGAAGCCCTAAGGGACAGAGCTACGAGCAGTACTTC. V usage is TRBV5-3 and J usage is TRBJ2-7; TRBD1 matches at 7 bases. TRBV5-3 is an open reading frame, and its role is uncertain. Trimming removed 4 bases from V and 3 bases from J; junction bases left unmatched: 7. This CDR3 is built from 14 residues.

The genes are TRBV4-2 and TRBJ2-5; TRBD2 agrees at 12 bases. The CDR3 loop spans 18 amino acids. Looked up from germline, CDR1 is LGHNA and CDR2 is YNFKEQ. V gave up 1 base and J gave up 4 bases; unmatched junction bases: 10. The CDR3 DNA sequence: TGTGCCAGCAGCCAAGTGGGACTAGCGGGTTCAGGTGGAGAGACCCAGTACTTC. This sequence encodes CASSQVGLAGSGGETQYF.

A single count supports this clone. The chain joins TRBV9 to TRBJ2-7; possible D gene TRBD2, 5 bases. CDR1 is SGDLS and CDR2 is YYNGEE in the germline V gene. V lost 0 bases and J 2 bases, leaving 12 bases between the germline ends. There are 15 residues in the CDR3. This chain's CDR3 is CASSVGWVGAYEQYF. DNA for the CDR3: TGTGCCAGCAGCGTAGGGTGGGTGGGAGCCTACGAGCAGTACTTC.

As DNA, the CDR3 is TGTGCCAGCAGCTTGGAAAGCGGGAGTATCTACAATGAGCAGTTCTTC. Its protein is CASSLESGSIYNEQFF. This sequence joins TRBV5-6 and TRBJ2-1; TRBD2 matches 8 bases. CDR1 SGHDT and CDR2 YYEEEE come from the germline V gene. V lost 0 bases and J lost 3; bases outside the gene matches: 5. The CDR3 is made up of 16 amino acids.

The J gene is TRBJ2-7, the V gene TRBV18, with D unresolved. The CDR3 is 12 amino acids. Germline values: CDR1 KGHSH, CDR2 LQKENI. Trimming took off 2 bases at V and 5 bases at J, with 7 bases between the two ends. CDR3: CASSPTGDEQYF. CDR3 DNA sequence: TGTGCCAGCTCACCAACGGGTGACGAGCAGTACTTC.

The chain is built from TRBV30 and TRBJ2-7, with unresolved D. The V gene lost 3 bases and the J gene lost 2 bases, with 11 bases spanning the gap. Germline values: CDR1 GTSNPN, CDR2 SVGIG (reference sequence). The CDR3 spans 13 residues. In DNA form, the CDR3 reads TGTGCCTGGAGCCCTACCGGTCCCTACGAGCAGTACTTC. It encodes CAWSPTGPYEQYF.

CDR3 DNA: TGTGCCAGCAGCTTGCGGGGGAATCAGCCCCAGCATTTT. This gives the protein CASSLRGNQPQHF. The gene calls are TRBV5-5 and TRBJ1-5; TRBD1 might be the D (5 bases). This CDR3 comprises 13 residues. Germline values: CDR1 SGHKS, CDR2 YYEKEE (reference sequence). V was cut by 1 base and J by 4 bases, with 6 bases left in between.

This clone was seen only a few times. The chain uses TRBV6-4 and TRBJ2-3, with a possible D match to TRBD2 (6 bases). This CDR3 is 15 amino acids long. The V and J ends lost 2 bases and 3 bases respectively, with 12 bases between them. Germline V gene sequence: CDR1 MRHNA, CDR2 SNTAGT. CDR3 nucleotides: TGTGCCAGCAGTGACGCTCAGGGAGGAACAGATACGCAGTATTTT. Translation gives CASSDAQGGTDTQYF.

V gene TRBV6-1 combines with J gene TRBJ2-7; the D is unclear. V lost 4 bases and J 5 bases, leaving 15 bases between the germline ends. The CDR3 has 14 residues. Germline CDR1 and CDR2: MNHNS and SASEGT. The CDR3 spells CASSASRPLDEQYF. CDR3 nucleotide sequence: TGTGCCAGCAGTGCATCCCGCCCTTTAGACGAGCAGTACTTC.

This sequence joins TRBV7-9 and TRBJ2-7, with 7 bases that match TRBD1. The germline V gene encodes CDR1 SEHNR and CDR2 FQNEAQ (reference sequence). V was clipped by 5 bases and J by 3 bases; unmatched bases: 7. This CDR3 is built from 14 residues. The CDR3 reads CASSPRQGVYEQYF. As DNA, the CDR3 is TGTGCCAGCAGCCCTAGACAGGGAGTCTACGAGCAGTACTTC.

The gene calls are TRBV2 and TRBJ2-1, with a possible D match to TRBD2 (5 bases). The germline CDR1 and CDR2 sequences are SNHLY and FYNNEI. The V and J ends lost 6 bases and 15 bases respectively, with 15 bases between them. This CDR3 spans 11 amino acids. CDR3 sequence reads: CASRELRAWFF. The CDR3 DNA is TGTGCCAGCAGAGAATTGAGGGCGTGGTTCTTC.

V usage is TRBV12-5 and J usage is TRBJ2-3, with 8 bases fitting TRBD2. The germline gives CDR1 LGHNT, CDR2 FRNRAP. CDR3 size: 16 residues. V gave up 0 bases and J gave up 14 bases; unmatched junction bases: 16. For the CDR3, the DNA is TGTGCTAGTGGTTTGGTCTCATCCATTAGCGGGGAGGGATTGTATTTT. It is translated as CASGLVSSISGEGLYF.

The chain carries TRBV11-2 and TRBJ2-7; tentative D call: TRBD1 (5 bases). Between the trimmed V and J ends, which lost 2 bases and 3 bases, there was a span of 14 bases. CDR3 size: 15 residues. The germline CDR1 and CDR2 sequences are SGHAT and FQNNGV. CDR3 in DNA: TGTGCCAGCAGCTTAAAAGTCTCCAGGGACTACGAGCAGTACTTC. Encoded protein: CASSLKVSRDYEQYF. The full variable domain, rest sourced from reference TRBV11-2 and TRBJ2-7, is EAGVAQSPRYKIIEKRQSVAFWCNPISGHATLYWYQQILGQGPKLLIQFQNNGVVDDSQLPKDRFSAERLKGVDSTLKIQPAKLEDSAVYLCASSLKVSRDYEQYFGPGTRLTVT.

The V and J genes are TRBV28 and TRBJ2-2, with D possibly matching TRBD1 (6 bases). Germline lookup yields CDR1 MDHEN and CDR2 SYDVKM. The CDR3 extends over 16 amino acids. Trimming stripped 10 bases from V and 0 bases from J, with 18 bases between. This chain's CDR3 is CATIQGPGPNTGELFF. The CDR3 DNA reads TGTGCCACCATACAGGGCCCCGGACCGAACACCGGGGAGCTGTTTTTT.